This TCR beta chain was captured by sequencing in a study of T cell responses to AZD1222 COVID-19 vaccine. Repertoires were generated with immunoSEQ multiplex PCR, while TCRdb's copy carries only in-frame clones and drops some. The sample lists some 150,000 clones, about 90% occurring once. Material: peripheral blood, obtained on day 0 of MenACWY control vaccination. The sequence was obtained from an adult in good health.

The CDR3 DNA reads TGTGCCAGCGCCAGACAGGGATGGAATCAGCCCCAGCATTTT. It yields the protein CASARQGWNQPQHF. V is TRBV25-1 and J is TRBJ1-5; 7 positions agree with TRBD1. The CDR3 is 14 amino acids. Germline values: CDR1 MGHDK, CDR2 SYGVNS. The ends lost 8 bases at V and 4 bases at J; junction bases unmatched: 8.